The 6 T cell receptor beta chains below come from one sample, sequenced in a study of T cells in Graves' hyperthyroidism and ophthalmopathy. Amplified regions were TCR beta CDR3 sequences from RNA transcripts. HTBI primers were the set used in a first-round RT-PCR of the TCR CDR3. TCRdb re-called the multiplex PCR reads with MiXCR, one entry per CDR3 protein. The sample consists of more than 350,000 distinct CDR3 sequences, roughly 15% of them appearing once. Sequenced sample: blood. These receptors were taken from a woman between 25 and 40 years old with Graves' ophthalmopathy.

The sample holds one count of this clonotype. This may stem from a read error, because a much larger clone lies one nucleotide away. In this CDR3 the conserved last residue, phenylalanine or tryptophan, is missing, so a read error is likely. The chain combines TRBV11-1 with TRBJ2-2; D gene unclear. The germline CDR1 and CDR2 sequences are SGHAT and FQDESV (reference sequence). This CDR3 contains 11 residues. V was trimmed by 4 bases and J by 8 bases, leaving 5 bases between them. CDR3 residues: CASSSVGELFL. The CDR3 nucleotides are TGTGCCAGCAGCTCGGTTGGGGAGCTGTTTCTT.

This clonotype was counted many times. The chain couples TRBV12-5 to TRBJ1-2; no firm D call. Per the germline V gene, CDR1 is LGHNT and CDR2 is FRNRAP. Trimming stripped 1 base from V and 8 bases from J, with 14 bases between. CDR3 size: 14 residues. The CDR3 nucleotides read TGTGCTAGTGGTTTGGGAGTCCTTGGATCGGGCTACACCTTC. It is translated as CASGLGVLGSGYTF.

Many counts were recorded for this clonotype. The chain joins TRBV7-2 to TRBJ2-1, with TRBD2 matching over 8 bases. This CDR3 is 16 amino acids long. The J segment lost 3 bases and the V segment lost 5 bases, leaving 9 bases of the junction unmatched. Germline assignment: CDR1 SGHTA and CDR2 FQGNSA. The CDR3, as DNA: TGTGCCAGCAGCCCAGAGGATCGGGGGGGCTACAATGAGCAGTTCTTC. Translation gives CASSPEDRGGYNEQFF.

At least ten counts were recorded for this clonotype. The chain recombines TRBV12-3 or TRBV12-4 with TRBJ1-3; 8 bases align to TRBD1. CDR3 length equals 18 residues. The trim removed 5 bases at V and 0 bases at J, leaving 12 bases unmatched. The CDR3 DNA sequence: TGTGCCAGCAGTCCGAACCAAAGGGACAGGAGCTCTGGAAACACCATATATTTT. Its protein product is CASSPNQRDRSSGNTIYF.

As regards this clonotype: A single base separates this from a much larger clone, so it may be a read error. V and J are TRBV10-3 and TRBJ2-3; the D is unclear. Germline V gene data show CDR1 as ENHRY and CDR2 as SYGVKD. CDR3 size: 13 residues. Trimming took 2 bases from V and 6 from J, leaving 9 bases between them. CDR3 DNA: TGTGCCATCAGTGAGGTTGATATGGATACGCAGTATTTT. It translates to CAISEVDMDTQYF.

This clonotype was seen ten or more times. The J gene is TRBJ2-1, the V gene TRBV28; D unclear. The CDR3 sequence is 14 residues long. V was pared by 5 bases and J by 6 bases, with 14 bases between. Germline loops: CDR1 MDHEN, CDR2 SYDVKM. CDR3 sequence reads: CASSEYGSSNEQFF. The CDR3 nucleotides read TGTGCCAGCAGTGAGTACGGAAGTAGCAATGAGCAGTTCTTC.